The 25 T cell receptor beta chains given below trace back to one sample, sequenced in a study of blood T cell repertoires in COVID-19. Generated by immunoSEQ multiplex PCR, the TCRdb table keeps only in-frame clones and is missing some. Here the sample spans a few hundred thousand clones, around nine tenths being singletons. Specimen: PBMCs or T cells enriched from blood (not recorded which). The receptor source for this set is a woman between 45 and 65 years old who had recovered from COVID-19.

V is TRBV7-6 and J is TRBJ2-7; tentatively, D is TRBD2 (5 bases). V shed 2 bases and J shed 5 bases, with 10 bases lying between them. Per the germline V gene, CDR1 is SGHVS and CDR2 is FNYEAQ. The CDR3 is 13 amino acids. This chain's CDR3 is CASSLLRDNEQYF. CDR3 nucleotide sequence: TGTGCCAGCAGCTTACTGAGGGATAACGAGCAGTACTTC. Full variable domain (rest looked up from reference TRBV7-6 and TRBJ2-7): GAGVSQSPRYKVTKRGQDVALRCDPISGHVSLYWYRQALGQGPEFLTYFNYEAQQDKSGLPNDRFSAERPEGSISTLTIQRTEQRDSAMYRCASSLLRDNEQYFGPGTRLTVT.

This clone was detected only once. The chain uses TRBV11-1 and TRBJ1-1, with 8 bases that match TRBD1. V lost 5 bases and J lost 11; bases outside the gene matches: 10. Germline CDR1 and CDR2: SGHAT and FQDESV (reference sequence). This CDR3 has 13 residues. The CDR3 here is CASSPDLDRAAFF. The DNA for the CDR3 is TGTGCCAGCAGCCCAGACCTGGACAGGGCGGCTTTCTTT.

The V call is TRBV9, the J call TRBJ2-1; 7 nucleotides match TRBD2. Trimming cost V 4 bases and J 7 bases; bases outside gene matches: 11. Per germline, CDR1 SGDLS and CDR2 YYNGEE. The CDR3 spans 15 residues. Written as DNA, the CDR3 is TGTGCCAGCAGCACGGTAGCGGGTTGGGGGAATGAGCAGTTCTTC. This encodes CASSTVAGWGNEQFF.

V is TRBV6-6 and J is TRBJ2-7, with D perhaps matching TRBD2 (6 bases). The CDR3 sequence is 16 residues long. V was trimmed by 0 bases and J by 3 bases, leaving 15 bases between them. Germline V lookup: CDR1 MNHNY, CDR2 SVGAGI (reference sequence). The CDR3 protein is CASSYSWAGSLYEQYF. CDR3 in DNA: TGTGCCAGCAGTTACTCGTGGGCGGGATCTCTCTACGAGCAGTACTTC.

J is TRBJ2-7 and V is TRBV11-2; D might be TRBD2 (6 bases). This CDR3 is built from 11 residues. The germline CDR1 and CDR2 sequences are SGHAT and FQNNGV. V gave up 3 bases and J gave up 7 bases, with 7 bases separating them. The CDR3 loop reads CASSFSGEQYF. The CDR3 region has the DNA TGTGCCAGCAGCTTTAGCGGAGAGCAGTACTTC.

The rearrangement uses TRBV5-1 and TRBJ2-5; the match to TRBD2 covers 11 bases. The CDR3 consists of 16 residues. V shed 1 base, J shed 2 bases, and the junction held 4 bases outside the gene matches. Germline V gene sequence: CDR1 SGHRS, CDR2 YFSETQ. The CDR3 is CASSLRSSGRQETQYF. The CDR3 DNA reads TGCGCCAGCAGCTTGAGGTCTAGCGGGAGGCAAGAGACCCAGTACTTC.

V and J are TRBV18 and TRBJ2-7; 8 bases are a match to TRBD2. The CDR3 sequence is 14 residues long. CDR1 is KGHSH, CDR2 LQKENI, per germline. V shed 3 bases and J 3 bases; nucleotides not matched to a gene: 4. The DNA of the CDR3 is TGTGCCAGCTCACCCGGGAGGGCCATCTACGAGCAGTACTTC. Translation gives CASSPGRAIYEQYF.

The genes are TRBV19 and TRBJ1-4; the match to TRBD1 covers 8 bases. Germline trimming cut 3 bases from V and 8 bases from J; bases unmatched to any gene: 14. Germline V lookup: CDR1 LNHDA, CDR2 SQIVND (reference sequence). CDR3 length: 17 amino acids. The CDR3 region is CASSIGGRGLGLEKLFF. In DNA, the CDR3 is TGTGCCAGTAGTATTGGAGGCAGGGGGCTCGGACTAGAAAAACTGTTTTTT.

The chain joins TRBV18 to TRBJ1-1; tentative D call: TRBD1 (5 bases). The V end lost 1 base, the J end lost 4 bases, and 13 bases lay between the germline ends. The CDR3 consists of 15 residues. Germline V gene data show CDR1 as KGHSH and CDR2 as LQKENI. For the CDR3, the DNA is TGTGCCAGCTCACCACTGATTGGGGCCGGCACTGAAGCTTTCTTT. This gives the protein CASSPLIGAGTEAFF. The entire variable domain, with the rest obtained from reference TRBV18 and TRBJ1-1, is as follows: NAGVMQNPRHLVRRRGQEARLRCSPMKGHSHVYWYRQLPEEGLKFMVYLQKENIIDESGMPKERFSAEFPKEGPSILRIQQVVRGDSAAYFCASSPLIGAGTEAFFGQGTRLTVV.

This chain joins TRBV28 and TRBJ1-3; 7 bases fit TRBD1. Per the germline V gene, CDR1 is MDHEN and CDR2 is SYDVKM. V was pared by 9 bases and J by 1 base, with 3 bases of the junction left unmatched. CDR3 length: 13 amino acids. CDR3 nucleotide sequence: TGTGCCAGTTCAGGGGGGTCTGGAAACACCATATATTTT. Translated: CASSGGSGNTIYF.

The gene calls are TRBV7-3 and TRBJ2-4; 8 positions match TRBD1. The V and J ends lost 5 bases and 0 bases, in that order; junction bases with no gene match: 6. The CDR3 runs to 16 residues. CDR1 SGHTA and CDR2 FQGTGA come from the germline V gene. The CDR3 region has the DNA TGTGCCAGCAGCCCAACAGGGGGGCTAGCCAAAAACATTCAGTACTTC. This gives the protein CASSPTGGLAKNIQYF.

This clone occurred a few times. The CDR3 DNA follows: TGTGCCAGTAGTATAGCCATCAGGGGGGCGCGAAACAATCAGCCCCAGCATTTT. The encoded protein is CASSIAIRGARNNQPQHF. The chain carries TRBV19 and TRBJ1-5; 7 bases fit TRBD1. The length of the CDR3 is 18 residues. Trimming cost V 1 base and J 3 bases; bases outside gene matches: 12. The germline gives CDR1 LNHDA, CDR2 SQIVND (reference sequence).

The chain is built from TRBV27 and TRBJ1-2; TRBD1 matches at 9 bases. Unmatched junction bases numbered 11, after V lost 5 bases and J lost 4 bases. Looked up from germline, CDR1 is MNHEY and CDR2 is SMNVEV (reference sequence). CDR3 length equals 16 residues. CDR3 in DNA: TGTGCCAGCAGTGCAGGACAGGGGACTAGTCTCTATGGCTACACCTTC. It yields the protein CASSAGQGTSLYGYTF.

This clone was detected once. V and J are TRBV29-1 and TRBJ2-5; weak D call: TRBD1 (6 bases). Trimming took off 6 bases at V and 4 bases at J, with 15 bases between the two ends. CDR1 SQVTM and CDR2 ANQGSEA come from the germline V gene. CDR3 length: 13 residues. CDR3 nucleotide sequence: TGCAGCGTCTTGGGGGCCGGGTCAGAGACCCAGTACTTC. Translating it yields CSVLGAGSETQYF.

The chain combines TRBV2 with TRBJ2-3; 9 bases align to TRBD1. CDR1 is SNHLY and CDR2 is FYNNEI in the germline V gene. Losses at the gene ends were 5 bases for V and 2 bases for J; bases not matched to a gene: 5. The CDR3 covers 15 residues. The CDR3 loop reads CASSNRDRDTDTQYF. The DNA for the CDR3 is TGTGCCAGCAGTAACCGGGACAGGGACACAGATACGCAGTATTTT.

V is TRBV28 and J is TRBJ1-4; TRBD1 aligns across 7 bases. The CDR3 covers 13 residues. V lost 7 bases to trimming and J lost 4 bases; unmatched junction nucleotides: 3. CDR1 and CDR2 from the germline V gene are MDHEN and SYDVKM. Here the CDR3 reads CASTGQNNEKLFF. CDR3 DNA sequence: TGTGCCAGCACGGGACAGAATAATGAAAAACTGTTTTTT.

This sequence joins TRBV6-4 and TRBJ2-1, with TRBD2 identical over 10 bases. The CDR3 sequence is 14 residues long. Germline V gives CDR1 MRHNA, CDR2 SNTAGT. J was trimmed by 3 bases and V by 7 bases; bases with no gene match: 3. CDR3 sequence: CASKREGIYNEQFF. DNA of the CDR3: TGTGCCAGCAAGCGGGAGGGAATCTACAATGAGCAGTTCTTC.

The chain links TRBV12-3 or TRBV12-4 to TRBJ1-1; no definite D call. V lost 3 bases, J lost 7 bases, and 9 bases lay in between. This CDR3 is built from 12 residues. The CDR3 sequence is CASSFGRGEAFF. Here the CDR3 DNA reads TGTGCCAGCAGTTTCGGCAGAGGTGAAGCTTTCTTT.

The rearrangement joins TRBV6-5 to TRBJ1-1; D is possibly TRBD1 (6 bases). The CDR3 length is 15 residues. The V end was cut by 6 bases, the J end by 2 bases, with 16 bases between. Germline V gives CDR1 MNHEY, CDR2 SVGAGI. DNA for the CDR3: TGTGCCAGCAGGAAAACTGGACAGCTAAACACTGAAGCTTTCTTT. This translates into CASRKTGQLNTEAFF.

The V gene is TRBV7-2, the J gene TRBJ1-1; D gene uncertain. Trimming took 4 bases from V and 11 from J, leaving 14 bases between them. From germline, CDR1 is SGHTA and CDR2 FQGNSA. This CDR3 has 12 amino acids. CDR3 DNA sequence: TGTGCCAGCAGCTACAGCGGTGGAAGGGCTTTCTTT. This encodes CASSYSGGRAFF.

This clone was seen only a few times. This chain uses TRBV27 with TRBJ2-1; D might be TRBD2 (6 bases). Per the germline V gene, CDR1 is MNHEY and CDR2 is SMNVEV (reference sequence). V dropped 3 bases and J dropped 0 bases, with 6 bases sitting between them. The CDR3 sequence is 14 residues long. CDR3 sequence reads: CASSFGGSYNEQFF. The CDR3 DNA follows: TGTGCCAGCAGTTTCGGGGGCTCCTACAATGAGCAGTTCTTC.

This sequence joins TRBV29-1 and TRBJ2-7, with 8 positions matching TRBD1. The CDR3 spans 12 residues. V shed 6 bases and J 5 bases; nucleotides not matched to a gene: 6. Germline-derived CDR1 and CDR2 are SQVTM and ANQGSEA. CDR3 residues: CSVGQGWNEQYF. CDR3 DNA: TGCAGCGTCGGACAGGGCTGGAACGAGCAGTACTTC.

This clone showed up just once. The chain joins TRBV4-2 to TRBJ2-7, with 14 nucleotides matching TRBD2. V was clipped by 4 bases and J by 2 bases; unmatched bases: 7. Germline CDR1 is LGHNA and CDR2 is YNFKEQ. The CDR3 loop spans 17 amino acids. CDR3 residues: CASSPGTSGSPTYEQYF. The CDR3 bases are TGTGCCAGCAGCCCGGGGACTAGCGGGAGTCCGACCTACGAGCAGTACTTC.

V and J are TRBV9 and TRBJ1-2, with 8 nucleotides matching TRBD1. This CDR3 spans 14 amino acids. V shed 5 bases and J 2 bases; nucleotides not matched to a gene: 5. Germline lookup yields CDR1 SGDLS and CDR2 YYNGEE. CDR3 protein: CASRKGQANYGYTF. CDR3 nucleotide sequence: TGTGCCAGCAGAAAGGGACAGGCGAACTATGGCTACACCTTC. The complete variable domain, with remaining parts taken from reference TRBV9 and TRBJ1-2, reads DSGVTQTPKHLITATGQRVTLRCSPRSGDLSVYWYQQSLDQGLQFLIQYYNGEERAKGNILERFSAQQFPDLHSELNLSSLELGDSALYFCASRKGQANYGYTFGSGTRLTVV.

The chain recombines TRBV3-1 (or the pseudogene TRBV3-2) with TRBJ1-1; D gene ambiguous. CDR3 size: 16 residues. V lost 2 bases and J 1 base, leaving 14 bases between the germline ends. The V gene's germline CDR1 is LGHDT and CDR2 YNNKEL (reference sequence). CDR3 sequence reads: CASSQRPGLTNTEAFF. The CDR3 DNA sequence: TGTGCCAGCAGCCAAAGGCCCGGACTGACGAACACTGAAGCTTTCTTT.